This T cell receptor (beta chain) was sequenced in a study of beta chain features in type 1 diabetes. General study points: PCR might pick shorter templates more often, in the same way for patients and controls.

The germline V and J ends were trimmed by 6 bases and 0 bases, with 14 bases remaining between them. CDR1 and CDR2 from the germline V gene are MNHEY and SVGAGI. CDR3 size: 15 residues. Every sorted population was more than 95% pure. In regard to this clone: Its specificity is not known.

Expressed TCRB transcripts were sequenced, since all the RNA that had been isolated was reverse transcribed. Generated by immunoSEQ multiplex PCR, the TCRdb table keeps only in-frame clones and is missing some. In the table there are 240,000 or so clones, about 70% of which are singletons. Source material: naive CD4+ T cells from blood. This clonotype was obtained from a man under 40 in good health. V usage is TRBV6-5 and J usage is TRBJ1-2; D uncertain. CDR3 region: CASSRTAVANYGYTF. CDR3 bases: TGTGCCAGCAGCCGGACGGCGGTAGCTAACTATGGCTACACCTTC.